This T cell receptor (beta chain) originates from a study of cytomegalovirus exposure and HLA in healthy donors. Study at large: As released early, the data held 65 million to 90 million unique TCRs from HLA-typed donors. The study, taken as a whole, reports: CMV serostatus was the only recorded immune exposure for donors.

Trimming took 2 bases from V and 6 from J, leaving 7 bases between them. The CDR3 has 12 residues. Germline CDR1 reads MDHEN; CDR2 reads SYDVKM. Notes on this clone: As yet, its antigen is unknown.

PCR primers comprised 60 Vbeta and 13 Jbeta primers. Per the authors' pipeline: Later reanalysis found approximately 76 million unique TCR beta chains, 10 million to 12 million of them shared. Sequencing was performed with immunoSEQ multiplex PCR; in TCRdb, only in-frame clones are kept and a portion is missing. The V and J calls and the clone size are those of that table, but D and trimming were determined from the DNA. The sample has 150,000 to 200,000 clones; 80% to 90% are singletons. Sample: PBMCs. The TCR originated in a girl aged 2-15 years in good health and CMV-seropositive. The V call is TRBV28, the J call TRBJ1-2; D is unclear. DNA of the CDR3: TGTGCCAGCAGTTTAGGGCCGGATGGCTACACCTTC. Translating gives CASSLGPDGYTF.